This T cell receptor beta chain was sequenced in a study of blood T cells in healthy people across ages. About the research overall: Template switching recovered approximately one barcoded beta molecule for every two T cells.

About this clonotype: The antigen is undetermined. Given the absence of the conserved phenylalanine or tryptophan at the CDR3 end, a read error is likely.

Study outcomes and limitations: Per million T cells, TCR beta diversity dropped roughly linearly as age increased.

The germline V and J ends were trimmed by 6 bases and 4 bases, with 12 bases remaining between them. CDR1 is SQVTM and CDR2 is ANQGSEA in the germline V gene. The CDR3 runs to 12 residues. The second PCR ran about 6 to 12 cycles with a sample-barcoded 5' primer and J-beta primers. A template-switch adaptor with 12 random nucleotides tagged each cDNA molecule. TCRdb ran MiXCR on the 5' RACE reads and lists one entry per CDR3 protein. Here the sample spans around 1,900,000 distinct CDR3 sequences, 39% being singletons. Sequences were obtained from blood. The genes are TRBV29-1 and TRBJ1-2; D might be TRBD1 (6 bases). This clonotype originated in a human donor in good health. CDR3 sequence (DNA): TGCAGCGTGGGGGCGAGGGTCTATGGCTACACCTTA. The encoded protein is CSVGARVYGYTL.